The 30 T cell receptor beta chains below were found in one sample sequenced in a study of blood T cell repertoires in COVID-19 (dated by TCRdb to about 2020). Libraries were built with the immunoSEQ multiplex PCR assay. TCRdb's version of the immuneACCESS table is confined to in-frame rearrangements and falls short of the full clone set. An unresolved V gene accounts for under half of the shortfall where checked; the remainder is of unknown origin. This sample has about 81,000 clones in its table, and almost 85% of those were observed once. The ten largest clones capture roughly a tenth of the sample. Sequenced: peripheral blood. The receptors come from a man between 60 and 75 years old with acute or convalescent COVID-19.

The chain links TRBV7-9 to TRBJ2-1, with D tentatively TRBD1 (6 bases). This CDR3 spans 13 amino acids. Deletions cut 5 bases from V and 15 bases from J, with 20 bases between. Germline V gene sequence: CDR1 SEHNR, CDR2 FQNEAQ (reference sequence). The CDR3 DNA is TGTGCCAGCAGCCAAGAAGCCCGGCAGGGGCGGTTCTTC. Translated: CASSQEARQGRFF.

V usage is TRBV7-2 and J usage is TRBJ1-1; D is perhaps TRBD1 (6 bases). This CDR3 is built from 14 residues. The germline V gene encodes CDR1 SGHTA and CDR2 FQGNSA. The ends were cut back, 5 bases at V and 3 bases at J, with 13 bases in the middle. CDR3 sequence: CASSPGTHYTEAFF. The CDR3 bases are TGTGCCAGCAGCCCCGGGACACACTACACTGAAGCTTTCTTT.

The chain recombines TRBV12-5 with TRBJ1-1, with D unclear. The ends were cut back, 5 bases at V and 7 bases at J, with 8 bases in the middle. The CDR3 is made up of 11 amino acids. CDR1 is LGHNT and CDR2 is FRNRAP in the germline V gene. In DNA form, the CDR3 reads TGTGCTAGTGGTGATTGGAGTGAAGCTTTCTTT. Protein: CASGDWSEAFF.

This rearrangement joins TRBV2 to TRBJ1-4, with D possibly TRBD1 on 5 matching bases. With 7 bases removed from V and 0 bases from J, the gap between germline ends came to 12 bases. This CDR3 is built from 15 residues. Germline CDR1 and CDR2: SNHLY and FYNNEI. The chain's CDR3 is CASIRQPATNEKLFF. Here the CDR3 DNA reads TGTGCCAGCATAAGACAGCCTGCAACTAATGAAAAACTGTTTTTT.

The chain uses TRBV29-1 and TRBJ1-5, with a weak D call TRBD1 (6 bases). Trimming took off 7 bases at V and 4 bases at J, with 11 bases between the two ends. The CDR3 is 12 residues long. The germline gives CDR1 SQVTM, CDR2 ANQGSEA. In DNA form, the CDR3 reads TGCAGCGCACAGGGAGAGAATCAGCCCCAGCATTTT. Translating gives CSAQGENQPQHF.

The genes are TRBV7-8 and TRBJ2-5, with TRBD1 identical over 7 bases. The J segment lost 2 bases and the V segment lost 2 bases, leaving 8 bases of the junction unmatched. The CDR3 has 16 residues. Germline CDR1 SGHVS, CDR2 FQNEAQ. CDR3 sequence reads: CASSLRTGQRQETQYF. As DNA, the CDR3 is TGTGCCAGCAGCTTAAGGACGGGACAGAGACAAGAGACCCAGTACTTC.

This clone was seen only a few times. V usage is TRBV7-2 and J usage is TRBJ1-3, with D perhaps matching TRBD1 (5 bases). CDR1 SGHTA and CDR2 FQGNSA come from the germline V gene. This CDR3 is 12 amino acids long. V lost 6 bases and J 9 bases, leaving 12 bases between the germline ends. The CDR3 region is CASRVSGGTIYF. The CDR3 nucleotides are TGTGCCAGCAGGGTATCGGGGGGCACCATATATTTT.

CDR3 residues: CASSPTLTAGWDEQFF. The CDR3 nucleotides are TGCGCCAGCAGCCCCACCCTTACCGCAGGGTGGGATGAGCAGTTCTTC. This chain uses TRBV4-3 with TRBJ2-1; D may be TRBD1 (5 bases). Trimming cost V 4 bases and J 8 bases, with 21 bases left between them. This CDR3 is built from 16 residues. Germline V CDR1 and CDR2: LGHNA, YSLEER.

The rearrangement links TRBV3-1 (or the pseudogene TRBV3-2) to TRBJ2-5, with a weak D call TRBD1 (6 bases). The CDR3 loop spans 14 amino acids. V was clipped by 4 bases and J by 5 bases, with 14 bases between them. Germline V gene data show CDR1 as LGHDT and CDR2 as YNNKEL (reference sequence). The CDR3 is CASSPRGRGETQYF. The CDR3 DNA sequence: TGTGCCAGCAGCCCCCGCGGTAGGGGGGAGACCCAGTACTTC.

This chain joins TRBV27 and TRBJ1-4; TRBD1 agrees at 10 bases. J lost 8 bases, V lost 5 bases, and 8 bases had no gene match. CDR3 size: 15 residues. Germline values: CDR1 MNHEY, CDR2 SMNVEV (reference sequence). CDR3 sequence: CASSRTGGVGEKLFF. DNA of the CDR3: TGTGCCAGCAGTAGGACAGGGGGAGTTGGGGAAAAACTGTTTTTT. Together with reference TRBV27 and TRBJ1-4, the CDR3 gives the full variable domain: EAQVTQNPRYLITVTGKKLTVTCSQNMNHEYMSWYRQDPGLGLRQIYYSMNVEVTDKGDVPEGYKVSRKEKRNFPLILESPSPNQTSLYFCASSRTGGVGEKLFFGSGTQLSVL.

The CDR3 region is CSGNTGYGYTF. The CDR3 nucleotides are TGCAGCGGTAACACAGGGTATGGCTACACCTTC. This chain uses TRBV29-1 with TRBJ1-2, with D perhaps TRBD1 (6 bases). The V gene's germline CDR1 is SQVTM and CDR2 ANQGSEA. This CDR3 region has 11 residues. V lost 7 bases, J lost 5 bases, and 11 bases lay in between. The full variable domain, with the rest looked up from reference TRBV29-1 and TRBJ1-2, is SAVISQKPSRDICQRGTSLTIQCQVDSQVTMMFWYRQQPGQSLTLIATANQGSEATYESGFVIDKFPISRPNLTFSTLTVSNMSPEDSSIYLCSGNTGYGYTFGSGTRLTVV.

Comments on this clone: Its ends do not fully match the called genes, so a read error is possible. The chain combines TRBV5-6 with TRBJ2-5, with D maybe TRBD2 (5 bases). The length of the CDR3 is 12 residues. From germline, CDR1 is SGHDT and CDR2 YYEEEE. In DNA, the CDR3 is TGTGCCGGCAGCAGCGGTAGAGAGACCCAGTACTTC. Amino acids: CAGSSGRETQYF.

The chain employs TRBV19 and TRBJ1-4; 8 bases agree with TRBD1. The CDR3 length is 15 residues. V was pared by 5 bases and J by 8 bases, with 10 bases of the junction left unmatched. Per the germline V gene, CDR1 is LNHDA and CDR2 is SQIVND (reference sequence). CDR3 region: CASSALRGREEKLFF. The CDR3 DNA sequence: TGTGCCAGTAGTGCCCTCAGGGGGCGCGAAGAAAAACTGTTTTTT.

The chain recombines TRBV9 with TRBJ2-6; TRBD1 matches 7 bases. The CDR3 runs to 17 residues. Germline loops: CDR1 SGDLS, CDR2 YYNGEE. V lost 0 bases to trimming and J lost 2 bases; unmatched junction nucleotides: 5. This CDR3 is CASSVGLGQAGANVLTF. In nucleotides, the CDR3 is TGTGCCAGCAGCGTAGGTCTTGGACAGGCTGGGGCCAACGTCCTGACTTTC.

The chain has TRBV24-1 and TRBJ2-1; 10 bases agree with TRBD2. The CDR3 has 16 residues. The germline CDR1 and CDR2 sequences are KGHDR and SFDVKD. V lost 5 bases to trimming and J lost 8 bases; unmatched junction nucleotides: 11. The CDR3 DNA reads TGTGCCACCAGTGCCCCCGGCAGCGGGAGGGTCGATGAGCAGTTCTTC. It specifies CATSAPGSGRVDEQFF.

This clone was counted between two and nine times. This chain joins TRBV28 and TRBJ1-2, with D possibly matching TRBD1 (5 bases). V dropped 2 bases and J dropped 4 bases, with 11 bases sitting between them. CDR3 length equals 14 residues. Germline V lookup: CDR1 MDHEN, CDR2 SYDVKM. The CDR3 loop reads CASSLSRAFYGYTF. For the CDR3, the DNA is TGTGCCAGCAGTTTAAGCAGGGCCTTCTATGGCTACACCTTC.

For the CDR3, the DNA is TGTGCCAGCAGTTACAAACAGGAACAGCCCCAGCATTTT. The encoded protein is CASSYKQEQPQHF. This chain links TRBV6-5 with TRBJ1-5; TRBD1 might be the D (5 bases). Germline CDR1 is MNHEY and CDR2 is SVGAGI. The CDR3 loop spans 13 amino acids. The V end lost 2 bases, the J end lost 7 bases, and 9 bases lay between the germline ends.

The CDR3 bases are TGTGCCAGCAGCTTAGGACTAGCGGGGGGGCGAAATGAGCAGTTCTTC. Amino acids: CASSLGLAGGRNEQFF. The chain combines TRBV7-2 with TRBJ2-1; the match to TRBD2 covers 14 bases. Germline trimming cut 1 base from V and 7 bases from J; bases unmatched to any gene: 3. Germline V gene sequence: CDR1 SGHTA, CDR2 FQGNSA. The CDR3 covers 16 residues. Filled out from reference TRBV7-2 and TRBJ2-1, the complete variable domain reads GAGVSQSPSNKVTEKGKDVELRCDPISGHTALYWYRQSLGQGLEFLIYFQGNSAPDKSGLPSDRFSAERTGGSVSTLTIQRTQQEDSAVYLCASSLGLAGGRNEQFFGPGTRLTVL.

This chain joins TRBV3-1 (or the pseudogene TRBV3-2) and TRBJ2-6, with a possible D match to TRBD1 (5 bases). V shed 5 bases and J shed 0 bases, with 8 bases lying between them. The germline V gene has CDR1 LGHDT and CDR2 YNNKEL (reference sequence). There are 15 residues in the CDR3. CDR3: CASSATVSGANVLTF. Here the CDR3 DNA reads TGTGCCAGCAGCGCGACAGTCTCTGGGGCCAACGTCCTGACTTTC.

This rearrangement joins TRBV12-3 or TRBV12-4 to TRBJ1-1; D remains ambiguous. The length of the CDR3 is 13 residues. Trimming shortened V by 4 bases and J by 2 bases, and 8 bases separated the two germline ends. The CDR3: CASSSGSNTEAFF. The DNA for the CDR3 is TGTGCCAGCAGTTCCGGGAGCAACACTGAAGCTTTCTTT.

The chain combines TRBV6-2 or TRBV6-3 with TRBJ2-2; TRBD1 matches 11 bases. Germline lookup yields CDR1 MNHEY and CDR2 SVGEGT. Trimming cost V 5 bases and J 8 bases; bases outside gene matches: 10. The CDR3 consists of 16 residues. CDR3 bases: TGTGCCAGCAGTATACGGACAGGGGGCACACGGGGGGAGCTGTTTTTT. This sequence encodes CASSIRTGGTRGELFF.

This clone was seen only a few times. CDR3 sequence: CAIDSGQGPLGQFF. The CDR3 DNA follows: TGTGCCATCGATTCGGGACAGGGCCCCCTTGGGCAGTTCTTC. This sequence joins TRBV10-3 and TRBJ2-1; 9 positions match TRBD1. This CDR3 spans 14 amino acids. V lost 8 bases to trimming and J lost 12 bases; unmatched junction nucleotides: 14. The germline gives CDR1 ENHRY, CDR2 SYGVKD.

This clone appeared a few times. The J gene is TRBJ1-5, the V gene TRBV3-1 (or the pseudogene TRBV3-2); 11 bases match TRBD1. The CDR3 spans 14 residues. Unmatched junction bases numbered 7, after V lost 3 bases and J lost 12 bases. Germline CDR1 and CDR2: LGHDT and YNNKEL (reference sequence). CDR3 DNA: TGTGCCAGCAGCCAGAGGACAGGGGGCAGGGGCCAGCATTTT. It encodes CASSQRTGGRGQHF.

The chain is built from TRBV7-3 and TRBJ2-1, with D possibly TRBD1 on 5 matching bases. V was pared by 3 bases and J by 7 bases, with 10 bases between. The CDR3 extends over 13 amino acids. The V gene's germline CDR1 is SGHTA and CDR2 FQGTGA. Here the CDR3 reads CASSFTGPNEQFF. The CDR3 DNA reads as TGTGCCAGCAGCTTTACAGGTCCAAATGAGCAGTTCTTC.

V and J are TRBV7-9 and TRBJ1-5; D might be TRBD1 (6 bases). There are 13 residues in the CDR3. From germline, CDR1 is SEHNR and CDR2 FQNEAQ (reference sequence). V lost 8 bases and J lost 4, with 12 bases in between. CDR3 DNA: TGTGCCAGCGGGGCAGGGGCTAATCAGCCCCAGCATTTT. Its translation: CASGAGANQPQHF.

CDR3 in DNA: TGTGCCTGGAGCGCTCAGGGAAACACCATATATTTT. This encodes CAWSAQGNTIYF. The gene calls are TRBV30 and TRBJ1-3; D not resolved. This CDR3 spans 12 amino acids. Between the trimmed V and J ends, which lost 3 bases and 4 bases, there was a span of 7 bases. CDR1 and CDR2 from the germline V gene are GTSNPN and SVGIG (reference sequence).

This clone was recorded only once. The chain links TRBV7-2 to TRBJ2-2; the match to TRBD2 covers 7 bases. The CDR3 length is 17 residues. Trimming took 5 bases from V and 2 from J; bases not matched to a gene: 11. Germline CDR1 is SGHTA and CDR2 is FQGNSA. In DNA, the CDR3 is TGTGCCAGCAGCGAGGCGGGGGTCGACTCAAACACCGGGGAGCTGTTTTTT. Protein product: CASSEAGVDSNTGELFF.

This clone was detected only a few times. This sample includes further DNA sequences coding for the same CDR3. The chain employs TRBV5-1 and TRBJ1-3; D call uncertain. CDR3 length: 13 residues. CDR1 and CDR2 (germline): SGHRS, YFSETQ. The V gene lost 4 bases and the J gene lost 0 bases, with 5 bases spanning the gap. CDR3 sequence reads: CASSRDSGNTIYF. The CDR3 nucleotides read TGCGCCAGCAGCCGCGACTCTGGAAACACCATATATTTT.

This chain uses TRBV11-2 with TRBJ2-1; the D gene is possibly TRBD2 (6 bases). The ends were cut back, 0 bases at V and 4 bases at J, with 16 bases in the middle. Germline CDR1 SGHAT, CDR2 FQNNGV. The CDR3 consists of 17 residues. DNA of the CDR3: TGTGCCAGCAGCTTAGATTCTTCGGGGACTTCATACAATGAGCAGTTCTTC. Its protein product is CASSLDSSGTSYNEQFF.

The V and J genes are TRBV6-5 and TRBJ1-2, with D maybe TRBD1 (5 bases). Germline V gives CDR1 MNHEY, CDR2 SVGAGI. V was trimmed by 8 bases and J by 3 bases, leaving 19 bases between them. The CDR3 is made up of 15 amino acids. In nucleotides, the CDR3 is TGTGCCAGCTCCCCCCCGGGGCGCGGGGACTATGGCTACACCTTC. Its protein is CASSPPGRGDYGYTF.